The 8 T cell receptor beta chains presented below share a single source sample, sequenced in a study of brain T cells in children with intractable seizures. Data came from immunoSEQ multiplex PCR; TCRdb stores just in-frame clones and leaves some out. The table shows around 100,000 clones, with approximately 94% occurring only once. The specimen was peripheral blood, collected at surgery. These receptor sequences come from a boy in the first two years of life with hemimegalencephaly and intractable seizures.

This chain uses TRBV30 with TRBJ1-1, with D tentatively TRBD1 (6 bases). The V end was cut by 2 bases, the J end by 4 bases, with 14 bases between. This CDR3 spans 14 amino acids. Germline-derived CDR1 and CDR2 are GTSNPN and SVGIG (reference sequence). CDR3 residues: CAWSPLSRGTEAFF. The CDR3, as DNA: TGTGCCTGGAGTCCTTTGTCCAGGGGCACTGAAGCTTTCTTT.

The gene calls are TRBV24-1 and TRBJ2-2; 8 nucleotides match TRBD2. Losses at the gene ends were 7 bases for V and 7 bases for J; bases not matched to a gene: 4. The germline V gene has CDR1 KGHDR and CDR2 SFDVKD. This CDR3 is 13 amino acids long. The CDR3 DNA follows: TGTGCCACCAGCGGGAGGGCCATCGGGGAGCTGTTTTTT. This gives the protein CATSGRAIGELFF.

This rearrangement joins TRBV5-8 to TRBJ1-1, with no clear D. Germline CDR1 and CDR2: SGHTS and YDEGEE. This CDR3 spans 13 amino acids. Trimming stripped 4 bases from V and 8 bases from J, with 15 bases between. The CDR3, as DNA: TGTGCCAGCAGCCGCCTCGGGAAAGGCGAAGCTTTCTTT. This encodes CASSRLGKGEAFF.

A single count supports this clone. The chain carries TRBV7-2 and TRBJ2-3, with 9 nucleotides matching TRBD2. The V segment lost 3 bases and the J segment 1 base; nucleotides outside the gene matches: 2. The CDR3 sequence is 15 residues long. In germline, CDR1 is SGHTA, CDR2 FQGNSA. CDR3 loop: CASSFRTSGTDTQYF. The CDR3 region has the DNA TGTGCCAGCAGCTTCAGGACTAGCGGCACAGATACGCAGTATTTT.

J is TRBJ2-1 and V is TRBV5-1; D gene unclear. Per germline, CDR1 SGHRS and CDR2 YFSETQ. Trimming pared 5 bases from V and 6 bases from J, leaving 12 bases between. This CDR3 comprises 13 residues. CDR3 amino acids: CASRAPDANEQFF. The CDR3 nucleotides read TGCGCCAGCAGAGCCCCAGACGCCAATGAGCAGTTCTTC.

The V gene is TRBV28, the J gene TRBJ2-7, with D perhaps assigned TRBD1 or TRBD2 (5 bases each). CDR3 length: 12 residues. V was clipped by 3 bases and J by 7 bases, with 10 bases between them. Germline V gene sequence: CDR1 MDHEN, CDR2 SYDVKM. CDR3 sequence (DNA): TGTGCCAGCAGTTTCGGGACGGAGGAGCAGTACTTC. Encoded protein: CASSFGTEEQYF.

The chain couples TRBV4-1 to TRBJ1-4; TRBD1 is a possible D gene (5 bases). The CDR3 extends over 15 amino acids. The V gene lost 0 bases and the J gene lost 4 bases, with 9 bases spanning the gap. The germline CDR1 and CDR2 sequences are MGHRA and YSYEKL. The CDR3 region is CASSQDGGVNEKLFF. The CDR3 region has the DNA TGCGCCAGCAGCCAAGATGGAGGGGTTAATGAAAAACTGTTTTTT.

V gene TRBV7-8 combines with J gene TRBJ2-7; D might be TRBD1 (5 bases). The CDR3 sequence is 15 residues long. Trimming removed 1 base at V and 0 bases at J, with 10 bases between. Germline loops: CDR1 SGHVS, CDR2 FQNEAQ. The CDR3 region has the DNA TGTGCCAGCAGCTTAGGACCTAGGGGCTCCTACGAGCAGTACTTC. As protein: CASSLGPRGSYEQYF.